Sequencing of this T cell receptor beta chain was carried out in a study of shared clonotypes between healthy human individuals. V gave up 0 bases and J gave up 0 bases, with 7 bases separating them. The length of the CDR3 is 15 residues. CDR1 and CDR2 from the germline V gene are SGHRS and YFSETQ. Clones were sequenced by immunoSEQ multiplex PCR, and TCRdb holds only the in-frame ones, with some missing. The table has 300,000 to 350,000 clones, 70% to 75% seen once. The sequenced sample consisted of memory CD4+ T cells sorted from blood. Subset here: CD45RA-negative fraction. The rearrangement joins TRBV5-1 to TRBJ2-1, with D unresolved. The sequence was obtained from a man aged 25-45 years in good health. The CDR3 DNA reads TGCGCCAGCAGCTTGGCTACCCACTCCTACAATGAGCAGTTCTTC. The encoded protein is CASSLATHSYNEQFF.